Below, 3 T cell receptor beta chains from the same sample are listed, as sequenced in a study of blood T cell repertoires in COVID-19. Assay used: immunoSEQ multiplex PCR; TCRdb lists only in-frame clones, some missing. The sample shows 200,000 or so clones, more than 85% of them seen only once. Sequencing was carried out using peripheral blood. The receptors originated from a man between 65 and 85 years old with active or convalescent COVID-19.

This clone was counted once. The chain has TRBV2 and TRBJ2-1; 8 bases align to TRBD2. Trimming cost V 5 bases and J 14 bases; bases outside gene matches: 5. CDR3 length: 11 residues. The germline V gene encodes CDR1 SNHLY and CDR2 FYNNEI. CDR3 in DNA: TGTGCCAGCAGTCTGAGCGGGAGAAAGTTCTTC. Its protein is CASSLSGRKFF. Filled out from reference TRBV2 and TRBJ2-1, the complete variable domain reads EPEVTQTPSHQVTQMGQEVILRCVPISNHLYFYWYRQILGQKVEFLVSFYNNEISEKSEIFDDQFSVERPDGSNFTLKIRSTKLEDSAMYFCASSLSGRKFFGPGTRLTVL.

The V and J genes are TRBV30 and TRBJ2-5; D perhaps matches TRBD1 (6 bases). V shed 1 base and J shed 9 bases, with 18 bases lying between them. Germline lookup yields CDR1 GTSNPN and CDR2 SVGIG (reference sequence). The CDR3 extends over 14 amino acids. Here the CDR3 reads CAWSGGLVQGPQYF. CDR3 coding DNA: TGTGCCTGGAGTGGGGGCCTCGTACAGGGCCCCCAGTACTTC.

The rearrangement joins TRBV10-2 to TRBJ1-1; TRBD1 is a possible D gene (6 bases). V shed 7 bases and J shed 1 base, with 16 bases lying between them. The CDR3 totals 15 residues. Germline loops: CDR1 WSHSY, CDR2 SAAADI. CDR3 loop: CASTWGGSGNTEAFF. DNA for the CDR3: TGCGCCAGCACCTGGGGGGGCTCGGGGAACACTGAAGCTTTCTTT.